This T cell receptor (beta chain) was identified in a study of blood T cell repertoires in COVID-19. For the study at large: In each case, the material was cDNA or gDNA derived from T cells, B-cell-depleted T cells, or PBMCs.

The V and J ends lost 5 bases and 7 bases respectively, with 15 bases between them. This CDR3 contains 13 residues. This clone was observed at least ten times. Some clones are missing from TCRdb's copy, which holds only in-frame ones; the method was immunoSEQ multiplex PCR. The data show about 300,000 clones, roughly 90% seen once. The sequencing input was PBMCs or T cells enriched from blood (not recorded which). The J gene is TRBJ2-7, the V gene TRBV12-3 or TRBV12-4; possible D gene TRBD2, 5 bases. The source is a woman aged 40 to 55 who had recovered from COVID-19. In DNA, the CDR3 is TGTGCCAGCAGTCCGGACTTTGGAGGTGAGCAGTACTTC. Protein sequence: CASSPDFGGEQYF.